One sample yielded the 9 T cell receptor beta chains listed below, sequenced in a study of T cells expressing NK-cell markers. Following a re-call of the 5' RACE reads, TCRdb has one entry per CDR3 protein and lacks DNA. The table counts 450,000 to 600,000 distinct CDR3 sequences; 3.5% to 4.5% lies in the top ten. The sample was blood T cells: a sorted CD56 or NKG2C T cell subset, CD4+ or CD8+ T cells, or bulk PBMC T cells (not recorded which). The source of these receptors is a man in his late teens or twenties in good health.

CDR3: CSARAVLRGTQYF. This chain links TRBV20-1 with TRBJ2-5. The germline V gene has CDR1 DFQATT and CDR2 SNEGSKA (reference sequence). The CDR3 totals 13 residues.

The J gene is TRBJ2-7, the V gene TRBV7-9. The length of the CDR3 is 13 residues. Per the germline V gene, CDR1 is SEHNR and CDR2 is FQNEAQ (reference sequence). CDR3 protein: CASSLQGFPEQYF.

The rearrangement links TRBV15 to TRBJ1-5; the D call from TCRdb, TRBD1, cannot be confirmed without DNA. The CDR3 totals 18 residues. Germline lookup yields CDR1 LNHNV and CDR2 YYDKDF (reference sequence). The CDR3 protein is CATSRAQGLTYSNQPQHF.

V usage is TRBV11-2 and J usage is TRBJ2-6; checking the TCRdb D call of TRBD1 is not possible without DNA. Germline CDR1 SGHAT, CDR2 FQNNGV. This CDR3 spans 19 amino acids. The CDR3 loop is CASSTFSLTTGPGANVLTF.

This chain links TRBV24-1 with TRBJ2-1. CDR1 is KGHDR and CDR2 is SFDVKD in the germline V gene. CDR3 length: 16 amino acids. CDR3 in amino acids: CATSDFSGGPYNEQFF.

This sequence joins TRBV20-1 and TRBJ2-5; the D call of TRBD2 rests on TCRdb alone, since no DNA is present to check it. CDR1 is DFQATT, CDR2 SNEGSKA, per germline (reference sequence). There are 16 residues in the CDR3. The chain's CDR3 is CSARAAGFGYQETQYF.

The rearrangement uses TRBV20-1 and TRBJ2-3. The CDR3 length is 13 residues. Germline V gene lookup returns CDR1 DFQATT and CDR2 SNEGSKA (reference sequence). The CDR3 reads CSALWAATDTQYF.

The chain uses TRBV12-3 or TRBV12-4 and TRBJ2-5. CDR3 length equals 11 residues. CDR3 in amino acids: CASSFRETQYF.

The chain uses TRBV5-1 and TRBJ2-5. The germline V gene encodes CDR1 SGHRS and CDR2 YFSETQ. The CDR3 contains 15 residues. The CDR3 region is CASSLDALPQETQYF.